The 15 T cell receptor beta chains given below trace back to one sample, sequenced in a study of shared clonotypes between healthy human individuals. The table came from immunoSEQ multiplex PCR; TCRdb's copy has only in-frame clones and leaves some out. The sample gives fewer than 500,000 clones, over 75% of which show up once; 12% is in the top ten. The source material was PBMCs. Receptors were obtained from a woman aged 40 to 49 in good health. Some clones in this sample may be carry-over from other donors' samples.

This clone has more than one count but fewer than ten. This rearrangement joins TRBV5-1 to TRBJ1-2, with D tentatively TRBD1 (6 bases). The CDR3 is 13 residues long. Looked up from germline, CDR1 is SGHRS and CDR2 is YFSETQ. The V and J ends lost 3 bases and 5 bases respectively, with 11 bases between them. CDR3 sequence (DNA): TGCGCCAGCAGCTCGGACAGTGTTTATGGCTACACCTTC. Protein: CASSSDSVYGYTF.

The CDR3 sequence is CASSLTAIKYNEQFF. The CDR3 coding sequence is TGCGCCAGCAGCTTGACCGCGATCAAGTACAATGAGCAGTTCTTC. The chain has TRBV5-1 and TRBJ2-1; D not resolved. V was shortened by 1 base and J by 4 bases, with 12 bases between the two germline ends. Germline assignment: CDR1 SGHRS and CDR2 YFSETQ. The CDR3 runs 15 residues.

The gene calls are TRBV28 and TRBJ2-5; 7 nucleotides agree with TRBD2. CDR1 and CDR2 from the germline V gene are MDHEN and SYDVKM. Trimming cost V 0 bases and J 4 bases; bases outside gene matches: 5. This CDR3 has 15 amino acids. The CDR3 here is CASSLWGGTGETQYF. CDR3 nucleotides: TGTGCCAGCAGTTTATGGGGGGGGACGGGAGAGACCCAGTACTTC.

The gene calls are TRBV7-8 and TRBJ2-4; D might be TRBD2 (6 bases). CDR1 and CDR2 (germline): SGHVS, FQNEAQ. This CDR3 has 12 residues. The V end lost 5 bases, the J end lost 6 bases, and 8 bases lay between the germline ends. The CDR3 coding sequence is TGTGCCAGCAGCGCGGGACCAAACATTCAGTACTTC. Protein product: CASSAGPNIQYF.

The chain joins TRBV5-4 to TRBJ2-5; 11 bases are shared with TRBD1. The CDR3 length is 15 residues. The V gene's germline CDR1 is SGHNT and CDR2 YYREEE (reference sequence). V dropped 6 bases and J dropped 7; count of bases not matched to a gene: 11. CDR3 DNA sequence: TGTGCCAGCAAACCGGGACAGGGGGGCCCAAGGACCCAGTACTTC. Protein sequence: CASKPGQGGPRTQYF.

The V and J genes are TRBV7-2 and TRBJ2-1; TRBD2 matches 8 bases. Germline V gene lookup returns CDR1 SGHTA and CDR2 FQGNSA. V lost 4 bases to trimming and J lost 0 bases; unmatched junction nucleotides: 5. This CDR3 has 16 residues. DNA of the CDR3: TGTGCCAGCAGCTCACTAGCGGTTGGCTCCTACAATGAGCAGTTCTTC. It is translated as CASSSLAVGSYNEQFF.

The gene calls are TRBV4-2 and TRBJ2-5; D is unresolved. Germline V gene sequence: CDR1 LGHNA, CDR2 YNFKEQ. V was pared by 1 base and J by 0 bases, with 15 bases between. This CDR3 region has 17 residues. In DNA, the CDR3 is TGTGCCAGCAGCCAAGCCTGGGATACAGTCTACCAAGAGACCCAGTACTTC. The encoded protein is CASSQAWDTVYQETQYF.

Here the CDR3 DNA reads TGTGCCAGCAGCTTAGGCAGGGCTTGGAGCACAGATACGCAGTATTTT. Translating it yields CASSLGRAWSTDTQYF. The chain links TRBV11-1 to TRBJ2-3; TRBD1 might be the D (5 bases). The CDR3 runs 16 residues. CDR1 and CDR2 (germline): SGHAT, FQDESV (reference sequence). V lost 1 base and J lost 0, with 11 bases in between.

This clone was observed once. V usage is TRBV21-1 and J usage is TRBJ2-7; the table assigns TRBD2, which was not confirmed against the DNA. TRBV21-1 is tagged as a pseudogene. The CDR3 is made up of 17 amino acids. DNA for the CDR3: TGTGCCAGCAGCAAAATCTGTTGGGGGACTGACTCCTACGAGCAGTACTTC. This codes for CASSKICWGTDSYEQYF.

This clone was recorded only once. The chain links TRBV6-6 to TRBJ1-6; the match to TRBD1 covers 9 bases. V lost 8 bases and J lost 8; bases outside the gene matches: 1. Per germline, CDR1 MNHNY and CDR2 SVGAGI (reference sequence). The CDR3 contains 12 residues. Here the CDR3 DNA reads TGTGCCAGCCGGGACAGGGATTCACCCCTCCACTTT. It translates to CASRDRDSPLHF.

This sequence joins TRBV20-1 and TRBJ2-1; no definite D call. The CDR3 consists of 11 residues. Deletions cut 0 bases from V and 13 bases from J, with 10 bases between. CDR1 is DFQATT and CDR2 is SNEGSKA in the germline V gene (reference sequence). DNA for the CDR3: TGCAGTGCTAGAGATTTTGAACTCCAGTTCTTC. It codes for CSARDFELQFF.

This sequence joins TRBV7-9 and TRBJ2-7, with 10 bases that match TRBD1. The V segment lost 1 base and the J segment 4 bases; nucleotides outside the gene matches: 7. This CDR3 spans 16 amino acids. Germline V gene sequence: CDR1 SEHNR, CDR2 FQNEAQ (reference sequence). CDR3 residues: CASSLEGDRGIYEQYF. The CDR3 DNA follows: TGTGCCAGCAGCTTAGAGGGGGACAGGGGAATTTACGAGCAGTACTTC. Drawing the rest from reference TRBV7-9 and TRBJ2-7, the complete variable domain is DTGVSQNPRHKITKRGQNVTFRCDPISEHNRLYWYRQTLGQGPEFLTYFQNEAQLEKSRLLSDRFSAERPKGSFSTLEIQRTEQGDSAMYLCASSLEGDRGIYEQYFGPGTRLTVT.

The J gene is TRBJ1-2, the V gene TRBV28, with D unresolved. The germline CDR1 and CDR2 sequences are MDHEN and SYDVKM. This CDR3 comprises 10 residues. V was shortened by 6 bases and J by 3 bases, with 2 bases between the two germline ends. CDR3 nucleotides: TGTGCCAGCAGGGACTATGGCTACACCTTC. It specifies CASRDYGYTF.

The chain recombines TRBV18 with TRBJ2-5; 10 positions agree with TRBD1. TRBJ2-7 explains the end of the DNA better; the J call may be wrong. This CDR3 region has 15 residues. Germline lookup yields CDR1 KGHSH and CDR2 LQKENI. Written as DNA, the CDR3 is TGTGCCAGCTCACAGGGACAGGGGACTTACTACGAGCAGTACTTC. It codes for CASSQGQGTYYEQYF.

The V gene is TRBV15, the J gene TRBJ1-2; D uncertain. Trimming stripped 0 bases from V and 2 bases from J, with 7 bases between. The V gene's germline CDR1 is LNHNV and CDR2 YYDKDF (reference sequence). The CDR3 runs to 14 residues. CDR3 DNA: TGTGCCACCAGCAGAGACCTTCAGAACTATGGCTACACCTTC. It yields the protein CATSRDLQNYGYTF.